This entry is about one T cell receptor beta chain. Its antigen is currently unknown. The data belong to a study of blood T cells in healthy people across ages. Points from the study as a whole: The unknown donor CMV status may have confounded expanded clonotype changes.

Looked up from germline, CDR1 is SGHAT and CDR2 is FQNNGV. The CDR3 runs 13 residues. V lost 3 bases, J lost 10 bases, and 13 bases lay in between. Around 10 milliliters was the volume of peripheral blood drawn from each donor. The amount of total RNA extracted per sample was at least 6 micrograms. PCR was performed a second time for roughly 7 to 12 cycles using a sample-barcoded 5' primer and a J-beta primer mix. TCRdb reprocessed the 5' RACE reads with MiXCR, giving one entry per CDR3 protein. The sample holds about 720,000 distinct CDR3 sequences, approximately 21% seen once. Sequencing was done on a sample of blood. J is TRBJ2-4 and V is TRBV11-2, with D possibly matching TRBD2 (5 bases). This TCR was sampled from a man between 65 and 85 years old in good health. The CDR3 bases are TGTGCCAGCAGCTTCGAGCGGTCGGCTATTCAGTACTTC. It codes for CASSFERSAIQYF.